This T cell receptor (beta chain) emerged from a study of T cells after yellow fever vaccination. There are many counts of this clonotype. TCRdb independently ran MiXCR on the 5' RACE reads; one entry per CDR3 protein. This sample has about 160,000 distinct CDR3 sequences, with almost 7% found just once. Germline V gene lookup returns CDR1 SGDLS and CDR2 YYNGEE. There are 15 residues in the CDR3. The V end lost 4 bases, the J end lost 0 bases, and 11 bases lay between the germline ends. V gene TRBV9 combines with J gene TRBJ2-1; D perhaps matches TRBD1 (6 bases). This clonotype was sampled from a man between 18 and 35 years old who received the YFV17D yellow fever vaccine. Sequences were derived from CD4+ T cells sorted from PBMCs, sampled less than 6 days after the first yellow fever vaccination. In DNA, the CDR3 is TGTGCCAGCAGCATCACAGGGAGCTCCTACAATGAGCAGTTCTTC. Encoded protein: CASSITGSSYNEQFF. Supplemented by reference TRBV9 and TRBJ2-1, the full variable domain reads DSGVTQTPKHLITATGQRVTLRCSPRSGDLSVYWYQQSLDQGLQFLIQYYNGEERAKGNILERFSAQQFPDLHSELNLSSLELGDSALYFCASSITGSSYNEQFFGPGTRLTVL.